The present T cell receptor (beta chain) was sequenced within a study of blood T cell repertoires in COVID-19. Study in general: The United States, Italy and Spain supplied acute and convalescent COVID-19 samples. PBMCs, B-cell-depleted T cells, or T cells were the source of the cDNA or gDNA that made up the material.

V shed 6 bases and J 7 bases; nucleotides not matched to a gene: 11. The CDR3 has 15 amino acids. Germline V lookup: CDR1 LNHDA, CDR2 SQIVND (reference sequence). Clones were read by immunoSEQ multiplex PCR, and TCRdb kept only the in-frame ones, dropping some. Among just under 65,000 clones listed, about 80% were seen once. The TCR was taken from a man aged 55 to 70 with COVID-19, enrolled during active disease. This chain uses TRBV19 with TRBJ1-2; 10 bases match TRBD1. Sequencing input: peripheral blood. The CDR3 nucleotides are TGTGCCAGTAGGCCCCGGGACAGGGGATTCGGTGGCTACACCTTC. Protein: CASRPRDRGFGGYTF.